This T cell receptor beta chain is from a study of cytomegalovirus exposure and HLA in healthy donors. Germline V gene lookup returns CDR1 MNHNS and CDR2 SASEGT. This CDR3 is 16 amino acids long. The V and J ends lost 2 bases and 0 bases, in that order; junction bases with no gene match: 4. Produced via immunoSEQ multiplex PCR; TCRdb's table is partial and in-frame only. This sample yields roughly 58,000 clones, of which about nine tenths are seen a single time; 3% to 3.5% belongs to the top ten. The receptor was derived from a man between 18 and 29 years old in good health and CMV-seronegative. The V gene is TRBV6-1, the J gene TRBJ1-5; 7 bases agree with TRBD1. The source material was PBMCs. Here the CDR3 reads CASSELQGYSNQPQHF. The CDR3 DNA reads TGTGCCAGCAGTGAACTACAGGGGTATAGCAATCAGCCCCAGCATTTT.